The 19 T cell receptor beta chains reported below all come from one sample, sequenced in a study of response to subunit inactivated influenza vaccine. TCRdb re-derived calls from the RT-PCR reads in MiXCR, one entry per CDR3 protein. The data show hundreds of thousands of distinct CDR3 sequences, with 14% seen just once and less than 8.5% held by the top ten. The sequences come from PBMCs from blood, collected around 14 days before vaccination. These receptors all stem from a man in his fifties who received an inactivated influenza vaccine.

The chain couples TRBV7-9 to TRBJ2-7, with TRBD1 as a possible D gene (6 bases). The CDR3 consists of 15 residues. The germline V gene encodes CDR1 SEHNR and CDR2 FQNEAQ (reference sequence). The V end was cut by 3 bases, the J end by 2 bases, with 14 bases between. This chain's CDR3 is CASSFTSGAPYEQYF. The CDR3 region has the DNA TGTGCCAGCAGCTTTACGTCAGGGGCGCCCTACGAGCAGTACTTC.

This clonotype was counted between two and nine times. The V and J genes are TRBV27 and TRBJ2-1; 8 nucleotides agree with TRBD2. The germline CDR1 and CDR2 sequences are MNHEY and SMNVEV (reference sequence). The CDR3 contains 18 residues. Trimming cost V 7 bases and J 9 bases; bases outside gene matches: 23. This CDR3 is CASMSGLVWEGGVGEQFF. In DNA, the CDR3 is TGTGCCAGCATGTCGGGACTAGTATGGGAAGGGGGGGTTGGTGAGCAGTTCTTC.

This chain joins TRBV19 and TRBJ1-2; D is unclear. V was pared by 8 bases and J by 7 bases, with 17 bases between. CDR1 LNHDA and CDR2 SQIVND come from the germline V gene (reference sequence). This CDR3 is 13 amino acids long. The CDR3 loop is CASSQSVGSGYTF. The DNA for the CDR3 is TGTGCCAGTTCACAGTCGGTCGGGAGTGGCTACACCTTC.

This chain links TRBV29-1 with TRBJ1-2; D call uncertain. Germline V CDR1 and CDR2: SQVTM, ANQGSEA. V shed 4 bases and J shed 8 bases, with 14 bases lying between them. The CDR3 totals 12 residues. The CDR3 reads CSVVDPRSGYTF. CDR3 in DNA: TGCAGCGTTGTTGACCCTCGATCGGGCTACACCTTC. The variable domain in full, completed from reference TRBV29-1 and TRBJ1-2, reads SAVISQKPSRDICQRGTSLTIQCQVDSQVTMMFWYRQQPGQSLTLIATANQGSEATYESGFVIDKFPISRPNLTFSTLTVSNMSPEDSSIYLCSVVDPRSGYTFGSGTRLTVV.

The genes are TRBV7-2 and TRBJ1-1, with D unresolved. CDR3 length: 17 residues. Germline CDR1 SGHTA, CDR2 FQGNSA. The ends were cut back, 0 bases at V and 1 base at J, with 15 bases in the middle. In DNA form, the CDR3 reads TGTGCCAGCAGCTTAGCGGGCGTGTGGCAGGCGAACACTGAAGCTTTCTTT. It translates to CASSLAGVWQANTEAFF.

V is TRBV6-2 or TRBV6-3 and J is TRBJ1-5; 7 bases are shared with TRBD1. The length of the CDR3 is 15 residues. The V gene end was trimmed by 6 bases and the J gene end by 3 bases; junction bases not matched to a gene: 8. Germline V gene sequence: CDR1 MNHEY, CDR2 SVGEGT. The CDR3 DNA follows: TGTGCCAGCAGAGTGGGACAGACGTACAATCAGCCCCAGCATTTT. Translating it yields CASRVGQTYNQPQHF.

With respect to this clonotype: One junction end does not reproduce the germline sequence, and a read error may be involved. V is TRBV3-1 and J is TRBJ2-7; 7 nucleotides agree with TRBD1. CDR3 length equals 15 residues. The V gene's germline CDR1 is LGHDT and CDR2 YNNKEL (reference sequence). The CDR3 protein is CASSQAGTATYEQYF. DNA for the CDR3: TGTGCCAGCAGTCAAGCCGGGACAGCAACTTACGAGCAGTACTTC.

This sequence joins TRBV15 and TRBJ1-4, with D possibly TRBD1 on 6 matching bases. This CDR3 has 13 residues. The V end was cut by 4 bases, the J end by 10 bases, with 13 bases between. Per the germline V gene, CDR1 is LNHNV and CDR2 is YYDKDF (reference sequence). CDR3 DNA: TGTGCCACCAGCATTCCGGACAGTGTAAAACTGTTTTTT. Its protein product is CATSIPDSVKLFF. Full variable domain (missing parts from reference TRBV15 and TRBJ1-4): DAMVIQNPRYQVTQFGKPVTLSCSQTLNHNVMYWYQQKSSQAPKLLFHYYDKDFNNEADTPDNFQSRRPNTSFCFLDIRSPGLGDTAMYLCATSIPDSVKLFFGSGTQLSVL.

This clonotype was seen repeatedly, ten times or more. One end of the junction does not line up with germline, which may come from a read error. The chain combines TRBV3-1 with TRBJ2-5, with D possibly TRBD2 on 7 matching bases. The CDR3 covers 15 residues. The germline V gene encodes CDR1 LGHDT and CDR2 YNNKEL (reference sequence). Here the CDR3 reads CASSQVKGGGETQYF. The CDR3 nucleotides are TGTGCCAGCAGTCAAGTCAAGGGAGGGGGGGAGACCCAGTACTTC.

Concerning this clonotype: One base away lies a much larger clone, so this may be a sequencing read error. The V and J genes are TRBV14 and TRBJ2-3, with a tentative D call TRBD2 (5 bases). Trimming cost V 5 bases and J 4 bases, with 13 bases left between them. This CDR3 has 14 residues. CDR1 is SGHDN, CDR2 FVKESK, per germline. This CDR3 is CASSDSASADTQYF. CDR3 sequence (DNA): TGTGCCAGCAGCGATAGCGCGAGCGCAGATACGCAGTATTTT. Full variable domain (rest looked up from reference TRBV14 and TRBJ2-3): EAGVTQFPSHSVIEKGQTVTLRCDPISGHDNLYWYRRVMGKEIKFLLHFVKESKQDESGMPNNRFLAERTGGTYSTLKVQPAELEDSGVYFCASSDSASADTQYFGPGTRLTVL.

This clonotype has at least ten counts. The chain carries TRBV9 and TRBJ2-7; a possible D gene is TRBD2 (6 bases). Between the trimmed V and J ends, which lost 0 bases and 3 bases, there was a span of 10 bases. Germline V lookup: CDR1 SGDLS, CDR2 YYNGEE. The length of the CDR3 is 14 residues. The CDR3 region is CASSVGWGVYEQYF. In DNA form, the CDR3 reads TGTGCCAGCAGCGTAGGGTGGGGGGTCTACGAGCAGTACTTC.

This clonotype was counted many times. This chain links TRBV5-1 with TRBJ1-1, with D hard to call. The CDR3 totals 13 residues. V dropped 1 base and J dropped 3 bases, with 7 bases sitting between them. Germline CDR1 reads SGHRS; CDR2 reads YFSETQ. The CDR3 DNA sequence: TGCGCCAGCAGCTTGTTTGGGGACACTGAAGCTTTCTTT. The encoded protein is CASSLFGDTEAFF.

In this sample, this clonotype turned up a few times. The chain recombines TRBV12-3 or TRBV12-4 with TRBJ1-2; the D gene is possibly TRBD1 (6 bases). The length of the CDR3 is 15 residues. The V and J ends lost 2 bases and 4 bases respectively, with 14 bases between them. The CDR3 loop reads CASSLSGQRLYGYTF. The CDR3 DNA sequence: TGTGCCAGCAGTTTATCTGGACAGCGCCTCTATGGCTACACCTTC.

Ten or more counts support this clonotype. V usage is TRBV20-1 and J usage is TRBJ2-1; D might be TRBD1 (6 bases). The V gene lost 4 bases and the J gene lost 6 bases, with 16 bases spanning the gap. Germline CDR1 is DFQATT and CDR2 is SNEGSKA (reference sequence). The CDR3 has 14 residues. CDR3 loop: CSANRGHPSNEQFF. The CDR3 bases are TGCAGTGCTAATAGGGGACACCCTAGCAATGAGCAGTTCTTC.

This clonotype was found a few times. V is TRBV20-1 and J is TRBJ2-7, with 11 bases matching TRBD2. There are 14 residues in the CDR3. The V segment lost 5 bases and the J segment 7 bases; nucleotides outside the gene matches: 10. From germline, CDR1 is DFQATT and CDR2 SNEGSKA (reference sequence). The CDR3 reads CSAGGTSGGQEQYF. The CDR3 nucleotides are TGCAGTGCTGGAGGGACTAGCGGTGGCCAGGAGCAGTACTTC.

This chain joins TRBV29-1 and TRBJ1-1, with D possibly being TRBD1 (5 bases). V was pared by 8 bases and J by 2 bases, with 9 bases between. Per the germline V gene, CDR1 is SQVTM and CDR2 is ANQGSEA. The CDR3 is 11 amino acids. The CDR3 spells CSLRVNTEAFF. The CDR3 region has the DNA TGCAGCCTCAGGGTTAACACTGAAGCTTTCTTT.

This chain joins TRBV11-3 and TRBJ2-2; no firm D call. The CDR3 consists of 14 residues. V was clipped by 0 bases and J by 8 bases, with 10 bases between them. Germline assignment: CDR1 SGHNT and CDR2 YENEEA. CDR3 DNA sequence: TGTGCCAGCAGCTTAGATCCCGCTGGGGGGGAGCTGTTTTTT. Protein product: CASSLDPAGGELFF.

This clonotype was detected a few times. This rearrangement joins TRBV6-5 to TRBJ1-2, with D possibly TRBD1 on 5 matching bases. The V and J ends lost 5 bases and 7 bases respectively, with 11 bases between them. This CDR3 contains 12 residues. Germline V gene lookup returns CDR1 MNHEY and CDR2 SVGAGI. The CDR3 DNA follows: TGTGCCAGCAGTGCCCCGCAGGGTGGCTACACCTTC. It is translated as CASSAPQGGYTF.

This clonotype has a count of ten or more. The chain uses TRBV3-1 and TRBJ2-1, with D perhaps matching TRBD2 (6 bases). Trimming shortened V by 2 bases and J by 1 base, and 9 bases separated the two germline ends. The length of the CDR3 is 15 residues. Per germline, CDR1 LGHDT and CDR2 YNNKEL (reference sequence). CDR3 region: CASSQLAFSYNEQFF. The DNA for the CDR3 is TGTGCCAGCAGCCAACTAGCGTTTTCCTACAATGAGCAGTTCTTC.